This T cell receptor (beta chain) derives from a study of blood T cell repertoires in COVID-19. Study-wide context: PBMCs, B-cell-depleted T cells, or T cells were the source of the cDNA or gDNA that made up the material.

Individuals drawn from approximately 22 US areas were about 18 to 100 years old. It was within 2 weeks before study entry that exposed participants met a COVID-19 case. Some clones are missing from TCRdb's copy, which holds only in-frame ones; the method was immunoSEQ multiplex PCR. Of tens of thousands of clones detected, around two thirds appear once; the ten largest clones hold roughly 49%. The clonotype was recovered from a woman in her fifties or sixties who had been exposed to COVID-19. The specimen sequenced was PBMCs or T cells enriched from blood (not recorded which).

DNA for the CDR3: TGTGCCAGCAGCCAAGGACAGGGAGGGAATTCACCCCTCCACTTT. Protein sequence: CASSQGQGGNSPLHF. The rearrangement uses TRBV9 and TRBJ1-6; 8 bases match TRBD1. The CDR3 loop spans 15 amino acids. The J segment lost 7 bases and the V segment lost 4 bases, leaving 7 bases of the junction unmatched. The germline V gene has CDR1 SGDLS and CDR2 YYNGEE.